This passage covers 25 T cell receptor beta chains from one sample sequenced in a study of radiotherapy plus CTLA-4 blockade in lung cancer. Sequencing was performed with immunoSEQ multiplex PCR; in TCRdb, only in-frame clones are kept and a portion is missing. Among roughly 98,000 clones listed, about 83% were seen once. This material consisted of peripheral blood, taken from a patient treated with radiotherapy plus ipilimumab. These receptors were collected from a human donor with non-small cell lung cancer that progressed on radiotherapy plus ipilimumab.

The gene calls are TRBV19 and TRBJ1-2; no firm D call. The germline V and J ends were trimmed by 5 bases and 4 bases, with 8 bases remaining between them. CDR1 is LNHDA, CDR2 SQIVND, per germline (reference sequence). The CDR3 loop spans 12 amino acids. The CDR3 DNA reads TGTGCCAGTAGTTCAGATATCTATGGCTACACCTTC. Its translation: CASSSDIYGYTF.

The rearrangement links TRBV7-2 to TRBJ1-4; tentative D call: TRBD1 (5 bases). CDR3 size: 12 residues. Trimming shortened V by 5 bases and J by 11 bases, and 12 bases separated the two germline ends. Germline V gene data show CDR1 as SGHTA and CDR2 as FQGNSA. The CDR3 DNA is TGTGCCAGCAGCCCGGGGCCACGGAAACTGTTTTTT. Protein sequence: CASSPGPRKLFF.

This chain connects TRBV9 to TRBJ1-2; possible D gene TRBD1, 5 bases. This CDR3 is built from 17 residues. CDR1 and CDR2 from the germline V gene are SGDLS and YYNGEE. V dropped 1 base and J dropped 2 bases, with 18 bases sitting between them. CDR3 residues: CASSVSVGGFPNYGYTF. CDR3 DNA sequence: TGTGCCAGCAGCGTATCGGTGGGGGGGTTCCCAAACTATGGCTACACCTTC. Drawing the rest from reference TRBV9 and TRBJ1-2, the complete variable domain is DSGVTQTPKHLITATGQRVTLRCSPRSGDLSVYWYQQSLDQGLQFLIQYYNGEERAKGNILERFSAQQFPDLHSELNLSSLELGDSALYFCASSVSVGGFPNYGYTFGSGTRLTVV.

The chain employs TRBV28 and TRBJ2-5, with 9 bases aligning to TRBD2. CDR1 is MDHEN and CDR2 is SYDVKM in the germline V gene. V trimming: 9 bases; J trimming: 5 bases; junction bases outside the gene matches: 10. There are 14 residues in the CDR3. As DNA, the CDR3 is TGTGCCAGTACCGGGACTAGCTTCCGGGAGACCCAGTACTTC. Translated: CASTGTSFRETQYF.

The chain combines TRBV5-4 with TRBJ2-1; D is uncertain. V gave up 1 base and J gave up 15 bases, with 2 bases separating them. This CDR3 has 8 residues. Germline V gene sequence: CDR1 SGHNT, CDR2 YYREEE (reference sequence). The CDR3 DNA follows: TGTGCCAGCAGCTTGTCGTTCTTC. Translating gives CASSLSFF.

The chain couples TRBV9 to TRBJ2-2, with TRBD2 matching 12 bases. Germline V gene lookup returns CDR1 SGDLS and CDR2 YYNGEE. CDR3 length: 18 residues. V shed 4 bases and J 1 base; nucleotides not matched to a gene: 8. The CDR3 DNA sequence: TGTGCCAGCAGCATCCACTTACTAGCGGGAGGGAACACCGGGGAGCTGTTTTTT. This codes for CASSIHLLAGGNTGELFF.

This sequence joins TRBV30 and TRBJ2-6; TRBD2 is a possible D gene (6 bases). Trimming pared 2 bases from V and 0 bases from J, leaving 14 bases between. Germline V CDR1 and CDR2: GTSNPN, SVGIG (reference sequence). This CDR3 is built from 17 residues. The CDR3 protein is CAWSTPGRPSGANVLTF. In DNA form, the CDR3 reads TGTGCCTGGAGTACCCCCGGGAGACCCTCTGGGGCCAACGTCCTGACTTTC.

This clone was found once. CDR3 sequence: CASSLNYNEQFF. CDR3 DNA: TGTGCCAGCAGCCTGAACTACAATGAGCAGTTCTTC. The gene calls are TRBV6-1 and TRBJ2-1; unclear D gene. CDR3 length equals 12 residues. Germline V gene sequence: CDR1 MNHNS, CDR2 SASEGT. V was shortened by 6 bases and J by 3 bases, with 6 bases between the two germline ends.

The chain has TRBV2 and TRBJ1-2, with D unclear. From germline, CDR1 is SNHLY and CDR2 FYNNEI. This CDR3 comprises 12 residues. Deletions cut 1 base from V and 7 bases from J, with 7 bases between. The CDR3 bases are TGTGCCAGCAGTGAAGGACTAGCTGGCTACACCTTC. Translation: CASSEGLAGYTF.

The V call is TRBV19, the J call TRBJ2-7; D ambiguous. Germline V lookup: CDR1 LNHDA, CDR2 SQIVND (reference sequence). This CDR3 contains 12 residues. Deletions cut 6 bases from V and 0 bases from J, with 6 bases between. This chain's CDR3 is CASRGPSYEQYF. Written as DNA, the CDR3 is TGTGCCAGTAGAGGGCCCTCCTACGAGCAGTACTTC.

This clone was observed once. This chain joins TRBV5-4 and TRBJ2-5; D unresolved. Near its end, the DNA agrees better with TRBJ2-7, so the J call may be wrong. CDR1 is SGHNT, CDR2 YYREEE, per germline (reference sequence). This CDR3 has 16 amino acids. In DNA, the CDR3 is TGTGCCAGCAGCTTGAATGTGAGACCTACCGACTACGAGCAGTACTTC. This encodes CASSLNVRPTDYEQYF.

This chain joins TRBV30 and TRBJ2-2, with D possibly being TRBD1 (5 bases). The CDR3 contains 12 residues. CDR1 GTSNPN and CDR2 SVGIG come from the germline V gene (reference sequence). The V and J ends lost 8 bases and 4 bases respectively, with 11 bases between them. Here the CDR3 DNA reads TGTGCCACTAAACAGGCCACCGGGGAGCTGTTTTTT. It yields the protein CATKQATGELFF.

The V and J genes are TRBV25-1 and TRBJ2-7, with D possibly TRBD2 on 6 matching bases. Trimming pared 8 bases from V and 1 base from J, leaving 15 bases between. CDR3 length: 14 residues. The germline V gene has CDR1 MGHDK and CDR2 SYGVNS. Here the CDR3 reads CASGREDGSYEQYF. In DNA, the CDR3 is TGTGCCAGCGGCAGGGAGGACGGGTCCTACGAGCAGTACTTC.

The V and J genes are TRBV2 and TRBJ1-1; D possibly corresponds to TRBD1 (5 bases). Germline loops: CDR1 SNHLY, CDR2 FYNNEI. V was clipped by 6 bases and J by 2 bases, with 10 bases between them. CDR3 length: 13 residues. The CDR3 bases are TGTGCCAGCAGCAATCAGGGAAACACTGAAGCTTTCTTT. Protein product: CASSNQGNTEAFF.

The V and J genes are TRBV7-8 and TRBJ2-3, with 12 bases fitting TRBD2. Per the germline V gene, CDR1 is SGHVS and CDR2 is FQNEAQ. The CDR3 length is 16 residues. Trimming removed 5 bases from V and 5 bases from J; junction bases left unmatched: 8. Here the CDR3 DNA reads TGTGCCAGCAGCACCGGACTAGCGGGGATGGTAGATACGCAGTATTTT. Residues: CASSTGLAGMVDTQYF.

The chain joins TRBV7-9 to TRBJ2-1; 7 nucleotides align to TRBD1. This CDR3 has 18 residues. Germline trimming cut 6 bases from V and 5 bases from J; bases unmatched to any gene: 19. Germline V gene lookup returns CDR1 SEHNR and CDR2 FQNEAQ (reference sequence). Here the CDR3 DNA reads TGTGCCAGCAGGCAACCGGGACAGAAAAGTTCCTACGACAATGAGCAGTTCTTC. Translating gives CASRQPGQKSSYDNEQFF.

The chain combines TRBV9 with TRBJ1-6, with D hard to call. The germline V gene has CDR1 SGDLS and CDR2 YYNGEE. The CDR3 is made up of 15 amino acids. Deletions cut 3 bases from V and 6 bases from J, with 13 bases between. CDR3 nucleotides: TGTGCCAGCAGCGAAACAGTGGATGGTAATTCACCCCTCCACTTT. Residues: CASSETVDGNSPLHF.

The chain is built from TRBV19 and TRBJ1-1, with D tentatively TRBD1 (6 bases). The CDR3 runs 15 residues. Per the germline V gene, CDR1 is LNHDA and CDR2 is SQIVND (reference sequence). Trimming cost V 3 bases and J 1 base, with 12 bases left between them. The CDR3 is CASSIGGGPNTEAFF. CDR3 DNA: TGTGCCAGTAGTATTGGTGGGGGGCCGAACACTGAAGCTTTCTTT.

The chain combines TRBV6-4 with TRBJ1-5; D perhaps matches TRBD1 (6 bases). Germline CDR1 and CDR2: MRHNA and SNTAGT. Trimming stripped 6 bases from V and 3 bases from J, with 15 bases between. The CDR3 is 15 residues long. This CDR3 is CASRTQGRVNQPQHF. In DNA, the CDR3 is TGTGCCAGCAGGACTCAGGGGAGGGTCAATCAGCCCCAGCATTTT.

This chain links TRBV11-2 with TRBJ1-2; D remains unclear. The CDR3 runs 13 residues. Germline V gene data show CDR1 as SGHAT and CDR2 as FQNNGV. The V gene lost 4 bases and the J gene lost 4 bases, with 10 bases spanning the gap. The CDR3: CASSYAHRYGYTF. The CDR3 region has the DNA TGTGCCAGCAGCTACGCACATCGCTATGGCTACACCTTC.

The chain joins TRBV12-5 to TRBJ2-7, with D perhaps TRBD2 (5 bases). The CDR3 sequence is 15 residues long. Germline CDR1 reads LGHNT; CDR2 reads FRNRAP. V gave up 1 base and J gave up 2 bases, with 12 bases separating them. The CDR3 coding sequence is TGTGCTAGTGGTTTGGGAGTAGCGAGCGCCTACGAGCAGTACTTC. Protein sequence: CASGLGVASAYEQYF.

The chain is built from TRBV29-1 and TRBJ2-2, with 7 nucleotides matching TRBD2. The junction had 5 bases not matched to a gene; V was cut back by 7 bases and J by 0 bases. The CDR3 covers 14 residues. CDR1 is SQVTM and CDR2 is ANQGSEA in the germline V gene. This CDR3 is CSAGEGSNTGELFF. CDR3 sequence (DNA): TGCAGCGCCGGGGAGGGTTCGAACACCGGGGAGCTGTTTTTT.

J is TRBJ1-5 and V is TRBV18, with D possibly TRBD1 on 6 matching bases. This CDR3 has 14 amino acids. The V end lost 1 base, the J end lost 3 bases, and 7 bases lay between the germline ends. Germline loops: CDR1 KGHSH, CDR2 LQKENI. CDR3: CASSPQGVNQPQHF. In DNA, the CDR3 is TGTGCCAGCTCACCACAGGGGGTCAATCAGCCCCAGCATTTT.

The V gene is TRBV19, the J gene TRBJ1-5, with D perhaps matching TRBD1 (5 bases). The CDR3 loop spans 15 amino acids. The V gene's germline CDR1 is LNHDA and CDR2 SQIVND (reference sequence). Trimming shortened V by 6 bases and J by 7 bases, and 19 bases separated the two germline ends. CDR3 coding DNA: TGTGCCAGTAGGTCGGATGGGGCCCTCGGACAGCCCCAGCATTTT. Its protein is CASRSDGALGQPQHF.

This clone has only a few counts. This chain joins TRBV28 and TRBJ2-5; TRBD2 agrees at 11 bases. V was pared by 5 bases and J by 3 bases, with 5 bases of the junction left unmatched. Germline V gives CDR1 MDHEN, CDR2 SYDVKM. CDR3 length: 15 amino acids. The CDR3 DNA is TGTGCCAGCAGTCCCGGGACTAGCGGAGAAGAGACCCAGTACTTC. Encoded protein: CASSPGTSGEETQYF.